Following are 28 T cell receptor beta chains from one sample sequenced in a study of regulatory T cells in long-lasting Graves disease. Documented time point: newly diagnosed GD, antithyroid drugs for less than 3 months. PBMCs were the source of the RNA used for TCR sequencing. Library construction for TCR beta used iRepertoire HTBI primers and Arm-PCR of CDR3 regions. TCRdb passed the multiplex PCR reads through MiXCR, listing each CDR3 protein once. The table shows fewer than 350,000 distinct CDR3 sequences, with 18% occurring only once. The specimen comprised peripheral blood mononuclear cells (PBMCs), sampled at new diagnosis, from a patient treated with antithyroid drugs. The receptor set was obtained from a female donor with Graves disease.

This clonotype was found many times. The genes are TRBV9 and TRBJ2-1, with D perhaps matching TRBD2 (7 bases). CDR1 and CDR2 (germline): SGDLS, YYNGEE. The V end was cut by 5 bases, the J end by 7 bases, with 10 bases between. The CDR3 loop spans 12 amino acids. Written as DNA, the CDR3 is TGTGCCAGCAGTGGGAGGGGGAATGAGCAGTTCTTC. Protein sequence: CASSGRGNEQFF.

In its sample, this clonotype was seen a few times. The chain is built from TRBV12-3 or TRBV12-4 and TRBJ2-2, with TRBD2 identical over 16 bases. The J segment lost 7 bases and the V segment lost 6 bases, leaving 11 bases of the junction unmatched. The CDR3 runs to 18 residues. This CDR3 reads CASSQVGLAGGPFGELFF. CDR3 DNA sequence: TGTGCCAGCAGCCAAGTGGGACTAGCGGGAGGGCCTTTCGGGGAGCTGTTTTTT.

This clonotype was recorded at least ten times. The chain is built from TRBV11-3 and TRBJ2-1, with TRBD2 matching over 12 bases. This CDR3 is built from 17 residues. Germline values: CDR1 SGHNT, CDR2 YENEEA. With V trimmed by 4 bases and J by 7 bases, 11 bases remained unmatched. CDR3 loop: CASSYSLAGGGWNEQFF. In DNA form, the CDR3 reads TGTGCCAGCAGCTACAGCCTAGCGGGAGGGGGGTGGAATGAGCAGTTCTTC.

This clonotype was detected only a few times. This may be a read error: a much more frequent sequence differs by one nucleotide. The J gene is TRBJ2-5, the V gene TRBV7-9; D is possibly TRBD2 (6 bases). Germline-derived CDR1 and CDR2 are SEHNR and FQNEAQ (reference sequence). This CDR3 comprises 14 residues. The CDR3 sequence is CASSLASGKETPYF. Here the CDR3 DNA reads TGTGCCAGCAGCTTAGCTAGCGGAAAAGAGACCCCGTACTTC.

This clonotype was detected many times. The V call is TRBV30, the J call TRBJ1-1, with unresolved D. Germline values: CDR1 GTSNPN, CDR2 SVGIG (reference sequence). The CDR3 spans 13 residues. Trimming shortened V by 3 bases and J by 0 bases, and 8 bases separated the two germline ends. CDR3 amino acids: CAWSGQMNTEAFF. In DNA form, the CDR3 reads TGTGCCTGGAGCGGCCAGATGAACACTGAAGCTTTCTTT.

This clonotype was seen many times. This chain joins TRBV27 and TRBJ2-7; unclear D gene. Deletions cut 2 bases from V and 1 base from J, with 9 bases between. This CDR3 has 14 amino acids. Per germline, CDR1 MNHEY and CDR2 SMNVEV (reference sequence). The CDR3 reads CASSLKAQSYEQYF. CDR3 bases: TGTGCCAGCAGTTTAAAAGCCCAGTCCTACGAGCAGTACTTC.

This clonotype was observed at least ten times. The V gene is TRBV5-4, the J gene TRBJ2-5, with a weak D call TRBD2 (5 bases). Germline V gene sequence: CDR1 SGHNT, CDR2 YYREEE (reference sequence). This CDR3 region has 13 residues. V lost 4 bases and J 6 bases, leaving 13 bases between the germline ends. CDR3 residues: CASSRDRDKTQYF. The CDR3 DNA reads TGTGCCAGCAGCCGAGATCGGGATAAGACCCAGTACTTC.

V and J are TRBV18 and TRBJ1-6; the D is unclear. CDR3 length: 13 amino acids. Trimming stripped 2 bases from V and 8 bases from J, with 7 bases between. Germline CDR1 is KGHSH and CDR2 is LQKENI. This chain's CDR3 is CASSPGPDSPLHF. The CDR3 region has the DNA TGTGCCAGCTCACCAGGGCCCGATTCACCCCTCCACTTT.

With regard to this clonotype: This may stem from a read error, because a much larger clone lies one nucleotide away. This chain's CDR3 is CASGLEAEDQETQYF. CDR3 bases: TGTGCCAGCGGTTTAGAGGCGGAGGACCAAGAGACCCAGTACTTC. The rearrangement uses TRBV27 and TRBJ2-5; the D gene is possibly TRBD2 (5 bases). Per germline, CDR1 MNHEY and CDR2 SMNVEV (reference sequence). This CDR3 has 15 residues.

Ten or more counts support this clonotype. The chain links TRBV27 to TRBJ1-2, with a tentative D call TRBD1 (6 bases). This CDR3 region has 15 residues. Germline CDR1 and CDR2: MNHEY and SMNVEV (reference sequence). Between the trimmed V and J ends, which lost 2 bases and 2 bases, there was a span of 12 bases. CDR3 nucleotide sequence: TGTGCCAGCAGTTTAATGGGGGCTGAGAACTATGGCTACACCTTC. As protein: CASSLMGAENYGYTF.

This chain's CDR3 is CSARDREWGEQYF. Here the CDR3 DNA reads TGCAGTGCTAGGGACAGGGAGTGGGGCGAGCAGTACTTC. The J gene is TRBJ2-7, the V gene TRBV20-1; 8 nucleotides line up with TRBD1. The CDR3 is 13 residues long. V trimming: 3 bases; J trimming: 6 bases; junction bases outside the gene matches: 7. Germline lookup yields CDR1 DFQATT and CDR2 SNEGSKA (reference sequence).

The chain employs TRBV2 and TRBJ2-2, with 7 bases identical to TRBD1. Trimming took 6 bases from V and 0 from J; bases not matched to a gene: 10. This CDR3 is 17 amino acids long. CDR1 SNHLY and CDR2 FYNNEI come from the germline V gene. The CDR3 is CASRNWGQGANTGELFF. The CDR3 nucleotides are TGTGCCAGCAGGAACTGGGGGCAGGGGGCGAACACCGGGGAGCTGTTTTTT.

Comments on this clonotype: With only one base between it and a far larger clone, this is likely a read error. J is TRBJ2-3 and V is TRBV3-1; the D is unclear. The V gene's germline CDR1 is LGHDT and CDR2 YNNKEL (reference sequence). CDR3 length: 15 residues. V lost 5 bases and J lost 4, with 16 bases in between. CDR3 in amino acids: CASSLGYPKADTQYF. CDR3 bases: TGTGCCAGCAGCTTAGGCTATCCTAAGGCAGATACGCAGTATTTT.

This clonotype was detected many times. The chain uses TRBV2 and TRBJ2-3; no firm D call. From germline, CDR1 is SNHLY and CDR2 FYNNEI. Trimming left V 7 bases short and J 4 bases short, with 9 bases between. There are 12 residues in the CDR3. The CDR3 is CASTLLPDTQYF. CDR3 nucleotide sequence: TGTGCCAGCACCTTGCTACCAGATACGCAGTATTTT.

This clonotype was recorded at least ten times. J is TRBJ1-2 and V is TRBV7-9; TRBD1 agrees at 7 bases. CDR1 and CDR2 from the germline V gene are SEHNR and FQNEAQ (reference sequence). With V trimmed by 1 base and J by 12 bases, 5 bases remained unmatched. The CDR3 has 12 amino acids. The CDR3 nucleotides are TGTGCCAGCAGCTTAGAAGACAGGGCACACACCTTC. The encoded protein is CASSLEDRAHTF.

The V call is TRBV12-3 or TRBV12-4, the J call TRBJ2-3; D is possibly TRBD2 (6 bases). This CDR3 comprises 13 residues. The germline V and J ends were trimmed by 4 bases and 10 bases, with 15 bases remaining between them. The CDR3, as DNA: TGTGCCAGCAGTTGGACGGGAGAGCAGGCGCAGTATTTT. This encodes CASSWTGEQAQYF.

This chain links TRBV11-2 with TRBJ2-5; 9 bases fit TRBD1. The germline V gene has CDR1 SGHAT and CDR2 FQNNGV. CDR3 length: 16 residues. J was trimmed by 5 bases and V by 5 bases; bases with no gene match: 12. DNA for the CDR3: TGTGCCAGCAGCAGAGGGACAGGGAGAGTCCCCGAGACCCAGTACTTC. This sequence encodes CASSRGTGRVPETQYF.

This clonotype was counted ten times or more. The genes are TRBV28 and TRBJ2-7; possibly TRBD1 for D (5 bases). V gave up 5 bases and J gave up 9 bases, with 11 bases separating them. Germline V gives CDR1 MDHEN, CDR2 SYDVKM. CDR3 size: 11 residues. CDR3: CASSIREVQYF. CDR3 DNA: TGTGCCAGCAGTATCAGGGAAGTGCAGTACTTC.

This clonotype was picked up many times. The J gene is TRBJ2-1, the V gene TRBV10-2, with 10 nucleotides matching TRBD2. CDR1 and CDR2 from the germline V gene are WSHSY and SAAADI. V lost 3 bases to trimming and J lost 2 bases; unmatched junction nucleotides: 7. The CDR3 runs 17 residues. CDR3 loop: CASSDKEAGGPYNEQFF. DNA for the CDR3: TGCGCCAGCAGTGATAAGGAAGCGGGAGGGCCCTACAATGAGCAGTTCTTC.

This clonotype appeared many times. DNA of the CDR3: TGTGCCAGCAGCTTCCCTCTAGTTAATGAGCAGTTCTTC. Amino acids: CASSFPLVNEQFF. This chain uses TRBV11-1 with TRBJ2-1; no definite D call. This CDR3 has 13 amino acids. Between the trimmed V and J ends, which lost 3 bases and 7 bases, there was a span of 10 bases. Germline lookup yields CDR1 SGHAT and CDR2 FQDESV (reference sequence).

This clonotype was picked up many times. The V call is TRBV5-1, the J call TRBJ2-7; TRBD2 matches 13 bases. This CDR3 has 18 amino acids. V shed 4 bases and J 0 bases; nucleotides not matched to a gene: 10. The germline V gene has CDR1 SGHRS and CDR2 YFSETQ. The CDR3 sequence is CASSPTGTSGAISYEQYF. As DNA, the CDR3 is TGCGCCAGCAGCCCAACCGGGACTAGCGGGGCCATCTCCTACGAGCAGTACTTC.

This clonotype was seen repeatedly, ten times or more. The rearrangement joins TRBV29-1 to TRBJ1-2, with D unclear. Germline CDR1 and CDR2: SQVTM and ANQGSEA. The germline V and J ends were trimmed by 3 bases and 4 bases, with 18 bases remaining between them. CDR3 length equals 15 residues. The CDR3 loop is CSVDVEGIDSYGYTF. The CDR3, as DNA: TGCAGCGTTGACGTTGAGGGTATTGACTCCTATGGCTACACCTTC.

The CDR3 spells CSASVGGQETQYF. CDR3 DNA sequence: TGCAGTGCTAGCGTGGGGGGCCAAGAGACCCAGTACTTC. The rearrangement links TRBV20-1 to TRBJ2-5; D might be TRBD2 (6 bases). Germline V gives CDR1 DFQATT, CDR2 SNEGSKA (reference sequence). The CDR3 extends over 13 amino acids. Trimming stripped 3 bases from V and 1 base from J, with 9 bases between.

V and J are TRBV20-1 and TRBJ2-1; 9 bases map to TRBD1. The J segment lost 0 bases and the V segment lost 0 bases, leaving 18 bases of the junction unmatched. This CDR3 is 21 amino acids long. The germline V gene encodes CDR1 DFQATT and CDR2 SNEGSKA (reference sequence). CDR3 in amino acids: CSARDRRGQGRDGSSYNEQFF. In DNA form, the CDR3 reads TGCAGTGCTAGAGATAGGCGGGGACAGGGTAGGGACGGAAGCTCCTACAATGAGCAGTTCTTC.

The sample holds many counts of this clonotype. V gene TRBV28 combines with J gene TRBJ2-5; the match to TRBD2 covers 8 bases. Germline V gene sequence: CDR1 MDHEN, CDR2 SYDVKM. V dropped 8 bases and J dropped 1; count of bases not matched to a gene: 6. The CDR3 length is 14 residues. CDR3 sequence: CASDPAGGQETQYF. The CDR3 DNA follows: TGTGCCAGCGACCCGGCGGGAGGCCAAGAGACCCAGTACTTC.

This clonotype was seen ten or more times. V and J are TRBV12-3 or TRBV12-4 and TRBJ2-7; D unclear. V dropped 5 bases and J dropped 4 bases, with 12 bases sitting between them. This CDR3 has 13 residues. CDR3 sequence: CASSPPTDYEQYF. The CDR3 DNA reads TGTGCCAGCAGTCCCCCCACTGATTACGAGCAGTACTTC.

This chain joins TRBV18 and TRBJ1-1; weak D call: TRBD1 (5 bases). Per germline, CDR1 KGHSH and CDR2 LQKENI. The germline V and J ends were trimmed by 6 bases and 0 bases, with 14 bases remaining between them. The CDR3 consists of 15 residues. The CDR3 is CASSPGLPLNTEAFF. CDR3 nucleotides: TGTGCCAGCTCCCCGGGACTTCCTTTGAACACTGAAGCTTTCTTT.

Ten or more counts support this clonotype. The DNA of the CDR3 is TGTGCCAGTAGTATCGTGGCGGGACAAGAGACCCAGTACTTC. This translates into CASSIVAGQETQYF. V usage is TRBV19 and J usage is TRBJ2-5; weak D call: TRBD2 (6 bases). In germline, CDR1 is LNHDA, CDR2 SQIVND (reference sequence). This CDR3 has 14 amino acids. Trimming took 3 bases from V and 2 from J, leaving 10 bases between them.